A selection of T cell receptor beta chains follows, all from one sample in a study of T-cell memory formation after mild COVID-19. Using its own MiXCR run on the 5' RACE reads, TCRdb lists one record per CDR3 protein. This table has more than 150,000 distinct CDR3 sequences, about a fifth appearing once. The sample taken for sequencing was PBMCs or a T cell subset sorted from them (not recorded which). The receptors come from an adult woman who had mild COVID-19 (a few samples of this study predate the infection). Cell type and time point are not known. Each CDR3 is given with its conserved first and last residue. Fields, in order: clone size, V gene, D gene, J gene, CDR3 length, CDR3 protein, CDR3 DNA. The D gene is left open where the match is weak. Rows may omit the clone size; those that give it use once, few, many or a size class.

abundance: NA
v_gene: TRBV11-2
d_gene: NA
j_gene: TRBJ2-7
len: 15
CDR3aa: CASSLGLSGLYEQYF
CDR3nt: TGTGCCAGCAGCTTAGGTTTGAGCGGATTGTACGAGCAGTACTTC

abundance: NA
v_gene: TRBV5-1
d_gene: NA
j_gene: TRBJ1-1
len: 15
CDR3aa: CASSSSVLSNTEAFF
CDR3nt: TGCGCCAGCAGCTCGTCGGTCCTCTCTAACACTGAAGCTTTCTTT

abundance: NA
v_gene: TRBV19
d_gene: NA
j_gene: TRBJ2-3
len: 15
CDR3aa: CASSIATPGTDTQYF
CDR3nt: TGTGCCAGTAGTATAGCTACTCCGGGCACAGATACGCAGTATTTT

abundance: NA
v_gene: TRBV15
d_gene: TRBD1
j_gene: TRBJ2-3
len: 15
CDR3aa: CATSPDRAGADTQYF
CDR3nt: TGTGCCACCAGCCCGGACAGGGCAGGGGCAGATACGCAGTATTTT

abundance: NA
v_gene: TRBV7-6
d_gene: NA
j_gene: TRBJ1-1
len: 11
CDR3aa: CDSSFGSEAFF
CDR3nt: TGTGACAGCAGCTTCGGCTCCGAAGCTTTCTTT

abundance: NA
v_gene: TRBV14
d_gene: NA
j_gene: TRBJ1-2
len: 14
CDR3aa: CASSGIGYNYGYTF
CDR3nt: TGTGCCAGCAGCGGGATCGGTTATAACTATGGCTACACCTTC

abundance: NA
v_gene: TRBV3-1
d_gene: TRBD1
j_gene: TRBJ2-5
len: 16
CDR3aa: CASSQEMQGAGETQYF
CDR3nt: TGTGCCAGCAGCCAAGAGATGCAGGGGGCCGGGGAGACCCAGTACTTC

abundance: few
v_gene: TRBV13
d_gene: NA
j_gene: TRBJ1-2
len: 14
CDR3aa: CASSLYRTGSGYTF
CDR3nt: TGTGCCAGCAGCTTATACCGAACGGGAAGTGGCTACACCTTC

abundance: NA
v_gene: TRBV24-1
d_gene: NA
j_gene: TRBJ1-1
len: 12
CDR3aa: CATRGANTEAFF
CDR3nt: TGTGCCACCAGAGGGGCGAACACTGAAGCTTTCTTT

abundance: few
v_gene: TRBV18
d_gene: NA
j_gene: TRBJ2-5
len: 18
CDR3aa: CASSPPDRTASLQETQYF
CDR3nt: TGTGCCAGCTCACCTCCCGACCGGACAGCATCCCTCCAAGAGACCCAGTACTTC

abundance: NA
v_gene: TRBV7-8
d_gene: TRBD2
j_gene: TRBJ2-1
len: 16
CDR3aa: CASSLLMMAGDNEQFF
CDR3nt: TGTGCCAGCAGCCTCCTAATGATGGCGGGAGACAATGAGCAGTTCTTC

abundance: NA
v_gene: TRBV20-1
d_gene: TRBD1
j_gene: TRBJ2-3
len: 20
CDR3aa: CSARSRGRVGRPTSTDTQYF
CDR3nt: TGCAGTGCTAGGTCCAGGGGGCGAGTGGGTAGACCGACTAGCACAGATACGCAGTATTTT

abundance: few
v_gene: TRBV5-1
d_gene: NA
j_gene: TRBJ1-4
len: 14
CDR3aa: CASSQTGFNEKLFF
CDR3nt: TGCGCCAGCAGCCAGACAGGATTTAATGAAAAACTGTTTTTT

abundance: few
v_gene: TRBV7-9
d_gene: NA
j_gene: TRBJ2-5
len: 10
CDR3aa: CASSGGTQYF
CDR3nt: TGTGCCAGCAGCGGAGGGACCCAGTACTTC

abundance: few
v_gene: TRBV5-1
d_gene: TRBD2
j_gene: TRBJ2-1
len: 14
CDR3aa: CASSLASGNNEQFF
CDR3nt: TGCGCCAGCAGCTTGGCTAGCGGAAACAATGAGCAGTTCTTC

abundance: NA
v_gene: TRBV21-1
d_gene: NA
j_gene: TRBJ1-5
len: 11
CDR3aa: CASSNRQPQHF
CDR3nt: TGTGCCAGCAGCAACCGACAGCCCCAGCATTTT

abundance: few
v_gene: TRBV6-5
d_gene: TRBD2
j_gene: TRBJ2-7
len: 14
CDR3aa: CASSKRGTPYEQYF
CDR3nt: TGTGCCAGCAGTAAGCGGGGGACCCCCTACGAGCAGTACTTC

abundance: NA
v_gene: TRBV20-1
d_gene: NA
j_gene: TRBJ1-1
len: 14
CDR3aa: CSARDGVGNTEAFF
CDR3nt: TGCAGTGCTAGAGATGGGGTAGGGAACACTGAAGCTTTCTTT

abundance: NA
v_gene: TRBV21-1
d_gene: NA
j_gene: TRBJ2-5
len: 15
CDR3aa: CASSNRTGSIETQYF
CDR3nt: TGTGCCAGCAGCAATCGGACAGGGTCGATAGAGACCCAGTACTTC

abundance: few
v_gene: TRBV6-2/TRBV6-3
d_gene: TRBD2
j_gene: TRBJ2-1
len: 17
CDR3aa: CASSYLPGSGGLGEQFF
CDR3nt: TGTGCCAGCAGTTACCTCCCGGGTAGCGGGGGCTTAGGTGAGCAGTTCTTC

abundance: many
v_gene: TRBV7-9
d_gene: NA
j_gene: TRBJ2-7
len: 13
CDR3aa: CASSPSGDYEQYF
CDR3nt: TGTGCCAGCAGCCCCTCTGGCGATTACGAGCAGTACTTC

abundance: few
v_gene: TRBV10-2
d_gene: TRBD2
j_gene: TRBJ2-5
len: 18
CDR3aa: CASSEAGLGLAGRETQYF
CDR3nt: TGCGCCAGCAGTGAGGCGGGTTTGGGACTAGCGGGGCGTGAGACCCAGTACTTC

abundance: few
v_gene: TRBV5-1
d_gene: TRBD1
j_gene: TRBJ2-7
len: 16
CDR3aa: CASSTEGQGVSYEQYF
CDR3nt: TGCGCCAGCAGCACAGAAGGACAGGGGGTTTCCTACGAGCAGTACTTC

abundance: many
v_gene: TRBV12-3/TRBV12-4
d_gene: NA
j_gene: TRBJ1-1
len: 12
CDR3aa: CASSPGWTEAFF
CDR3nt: TGTGCCAGCAGTCCTGGGTGGACTGAAGCTTTCTTT

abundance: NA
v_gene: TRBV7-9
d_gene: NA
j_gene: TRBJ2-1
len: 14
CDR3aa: CASSLVAGENEQFF
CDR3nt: TGTGCCAGCAGCTTAGTTGCAGGGGAGAATGAGCAGTTCTTC

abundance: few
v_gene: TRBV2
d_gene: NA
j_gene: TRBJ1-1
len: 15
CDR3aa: CASRLKRYFYTEAFF
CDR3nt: TGTGCCAGCAGGCTGAAGCGGTATTTTTACACTGAAGCTTTCTTT

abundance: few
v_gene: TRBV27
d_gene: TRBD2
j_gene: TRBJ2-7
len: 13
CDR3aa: CASAAGAFYEQYF
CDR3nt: TGTGCCAGCGCGGCGGGAGCGTTCTACGAGCAGTACTTC

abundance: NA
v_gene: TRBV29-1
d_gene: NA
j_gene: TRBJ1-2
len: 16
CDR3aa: CSVAGSGPPPNYGYTF
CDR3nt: TGCAGCGTTGCGGGGTCTGGTCCCCCGCCTAACTATGGCTACACCTTC

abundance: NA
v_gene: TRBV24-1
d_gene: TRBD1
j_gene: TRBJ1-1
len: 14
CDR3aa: CATSDPDRGTEAFF
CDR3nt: TGTGCCACCAGTGACCCCGACAGGGGGACTGAAGCTTTCTTT

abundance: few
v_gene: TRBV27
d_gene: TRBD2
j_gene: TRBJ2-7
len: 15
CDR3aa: CASSSGLAGEYEQYF
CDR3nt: TGTGCCAGCAGTTCAGGACTAGCGGGAGAATACGAGCAGTACTTC

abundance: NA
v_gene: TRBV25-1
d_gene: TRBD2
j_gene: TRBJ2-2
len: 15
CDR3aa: CASLGLAPSSGELFF
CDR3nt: TGTGCCAGCCTTGGACTAGCGCCTTCGAGCGGGGAGCTGTTTTTT